This TCR beta chain originates from a study of T cell changes during pregnancy in multiple sclerosis. The assay was immunoSEQ multiplex PCR, and TCRdb's table has in-frame clones only and misses some. The sample consists of 70,000 or so clones, 90% to 95% of them appearing once. The CDR3 is 15 amino acids. Trimming cost V 7 bases and J 4 bases; bases outside gene matches: 9. Germline V gives CDR1 SEHNR, CDR2 FQNEAQ (reference sequence). The TCR was taken from a female donor with multiple sclerosis, enrolled in a pregnancy study. Sequenced material: CD4+ T cells from peripheral blood mononuclear cells, taken before pregnancy. The J gene is TRBJ1-4, the V gene TRBV7-9, with 7 bases identical to TRBD1. The CDR3 DNA reads as TGTGCCAGCATAGCCCCGGGACAGCATAATGAAAAACTGTTTTTT. It is translated as CASIAPGQHNEKLFF.